The source of this T cell receptor beta chain is a study of T-cell reconstitution after alpha-beta-depleted transplantation in children. This clonotype came up many times. Unique molecular identifiers were used in preparing the TCRbeta library. TCRdb processed the PCR reads anew with MiXCR; each CDR3 protein has one entry. The data hold about 690,000 distinct CDR3 sequences, with approximately 16% observed a single time. Trimming pared 6 bases from V and 0 bases from J, leaving 11 bases between. This CDR3 is built from 14 residues. Source: PBMCs from the stem cell graft donor, taken from the stem cell graft. This rearrangement joins TRBV12-3 or TRBV12-4 to TRBJ1-1; D gene unclear. The sequence was obtained from a human donor who donated a stem cell graft to a child with acute myeloid leukemia. CDR3 sequence (DNA): TGTGCCAGCAGGAACCCCACTATGAACACTGAAGCTTTCTTT. Translating it yields CASRNPTMNTEAFF.